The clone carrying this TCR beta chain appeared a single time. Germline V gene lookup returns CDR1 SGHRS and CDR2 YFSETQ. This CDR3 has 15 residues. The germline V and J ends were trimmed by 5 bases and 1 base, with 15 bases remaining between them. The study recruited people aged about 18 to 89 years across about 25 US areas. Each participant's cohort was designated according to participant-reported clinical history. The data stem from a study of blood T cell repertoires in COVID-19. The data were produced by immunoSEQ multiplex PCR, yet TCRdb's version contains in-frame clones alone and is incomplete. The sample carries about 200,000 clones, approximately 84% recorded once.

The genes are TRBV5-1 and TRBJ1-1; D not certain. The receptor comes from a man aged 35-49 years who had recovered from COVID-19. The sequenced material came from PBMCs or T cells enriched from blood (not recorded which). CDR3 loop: CASSHRAGENTEAFF. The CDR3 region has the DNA TGCGCCAGCAGTCACAGAGCCGGGGAGAACACTGAAGCTTTCTTT.